This T cell receptor (beta chain) was observed in a study of post-analysis software for immune sequencing data. With V trimmed by 10 bases and J by 3 bases, 11 bases remained unmatched. There are 16 residues in the CDR3. Unique molecular identifiers were built into the TCR beta cDNA libraries. It was from roughly 1.1 to 9.2 million T cells that about 500,000 cDNA molecules came. TCRdb redid the calling of the PCR reads with MiXCR, one entry per CDR3 protein. The sample has approximately 570,000 distinct CDR3 sequences, 40% to 50% seen once. Turning to this clonotype: Its antigen is unidentified.

General study findings and limits: Among roughly 5 TRBV segments more frequent in patients than controls were TRBV5-6, TRBV5-1 and TRBV20-1. A significant reduction in normalized Chao1 diversity was observed in multiple sclerosis patients versus controls.

Material for sequencing was blood. This clonotype was sampled from a girl aged 5-17 years with multiple sclerosis. The rearrangement links TRBV12-3 or TRBV12-4 to TRBJ2-3; TRBD2 matches at 12 bases. The DNA of the CDR3 is TGTGCCACGGTGAGGACTAGCGGGATTTGGACAGATACGCAGTATTTT. Amino acid sequence: CATVRTSGIWTDTQYF.